This T cell receptor (beta chain) was identified during a study of OX40 agonist ivuxolimab in advanced cancers. Study observations and caveats: Determination of antigen specificity was not performed for the expanded peripheral T cells. CD8+ T cells were the subset that, on average, had more expanded clones than CD4+.

The CDR3 sequence is 18 residues long. V dropped 5 bases and J dropped 4 bases, with 23 bases sitting between them. Germline V gives CDR1 SGHAT, CDR2 FQNNGV. Method: immunoSEQ multiplex PCR; TCRdb's copy keeps in-frame clones and lacks some. The sample shows around 72,000 clones, about 85% of them seen only once. A single count supports this clone. Its antigen is as yet unknown. The clonotype originates from an adult with an advanced solid tumor such as melanoma, head and neck, liver or kidney cancer. Sequenced material: CD4+ or CD8+ T cells sorted from blood, taken in a trial of the OX40 agonist ivuxolimab. This sequence joins TRBV11-2 and TRBJ2-2, with D unresolved. DNA for the CDR3: TGTGCCAGCAGCCTGGGCGTGGTCGACCCAGCTTTCACCGGGGAGCTGTTTTTT. Protein: CASSLGVVDPAFTGELFF.